This TCR beta chain came from a study of cytomegalovirus exposure and HLA in healthy donors. Overall study results and limits: Sequencing likely caused a cluster of highly shared sequence variants. It was assumed in the presence/absence analyses that sequencing depth was roughly uniform across donors.

The CDR3 length is 14 residues. Germline lookup yields CDR1 LNHDA and CDR2 SQIVND (reference sequence). Trimming removed 2 bases at V and 1 base at J, with 9 bases between. Worth noting for this clone: Its matching antigen is unknown.

PCR employed 60 Vbeta and 13 Jbeta primers. Sequenced by immunoSEQ multiplex PCR; TCRdb stores in-frame clones only, minus some. Of approximately 140,000 clones in the sample, around 78% were seen once. Sequencing used PBMCs. This clonotype originated in a woman between 40 and 55 years old in good health and CMV-seropositive. The chain is built from TRBV19 and TRBJ2-7, with D possibly matching TRBD2 (5 bases). CDR3 sequence: CASSIMSGSYEQYF. CDR3 nucleotide sequence: TGTGCCAGTAGTATAATGAGCGGTTCCTACGAGCAGTACTTC.